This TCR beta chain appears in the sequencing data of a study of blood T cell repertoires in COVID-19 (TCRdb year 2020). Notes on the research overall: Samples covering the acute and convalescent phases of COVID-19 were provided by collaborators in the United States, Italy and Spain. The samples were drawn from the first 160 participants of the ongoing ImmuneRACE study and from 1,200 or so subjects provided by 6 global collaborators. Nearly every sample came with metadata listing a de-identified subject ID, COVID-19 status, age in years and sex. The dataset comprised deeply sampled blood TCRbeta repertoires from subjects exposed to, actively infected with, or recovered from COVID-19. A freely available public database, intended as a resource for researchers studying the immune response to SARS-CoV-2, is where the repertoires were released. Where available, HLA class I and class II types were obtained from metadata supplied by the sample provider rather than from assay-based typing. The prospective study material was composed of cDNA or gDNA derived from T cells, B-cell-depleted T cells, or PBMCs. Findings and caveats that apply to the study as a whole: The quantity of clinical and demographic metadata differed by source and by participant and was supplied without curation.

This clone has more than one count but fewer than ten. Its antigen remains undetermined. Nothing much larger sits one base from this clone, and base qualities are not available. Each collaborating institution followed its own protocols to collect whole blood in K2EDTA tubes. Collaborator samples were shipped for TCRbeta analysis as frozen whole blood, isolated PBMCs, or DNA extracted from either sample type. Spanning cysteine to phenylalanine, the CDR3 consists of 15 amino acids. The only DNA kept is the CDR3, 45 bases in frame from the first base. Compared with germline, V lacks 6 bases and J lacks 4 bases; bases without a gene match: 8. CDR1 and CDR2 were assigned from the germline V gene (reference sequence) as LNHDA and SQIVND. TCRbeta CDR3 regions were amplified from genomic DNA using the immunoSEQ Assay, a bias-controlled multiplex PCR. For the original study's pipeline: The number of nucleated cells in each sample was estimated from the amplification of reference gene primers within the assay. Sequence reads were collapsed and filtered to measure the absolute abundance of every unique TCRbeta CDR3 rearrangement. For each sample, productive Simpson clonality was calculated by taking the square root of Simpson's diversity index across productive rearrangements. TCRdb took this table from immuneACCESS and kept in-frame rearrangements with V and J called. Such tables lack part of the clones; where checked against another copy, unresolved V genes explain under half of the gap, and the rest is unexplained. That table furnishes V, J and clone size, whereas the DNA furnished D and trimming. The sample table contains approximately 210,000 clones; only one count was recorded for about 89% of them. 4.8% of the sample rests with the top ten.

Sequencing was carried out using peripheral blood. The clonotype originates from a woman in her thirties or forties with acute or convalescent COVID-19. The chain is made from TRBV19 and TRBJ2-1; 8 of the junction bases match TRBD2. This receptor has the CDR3 CASSPQGGGYNEQFF. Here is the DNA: TGTGCCAGTAGCCCCCAGGGCGGGGGGTACAATGAGCAGTTCTTC.